This T cell receptor beta chain is drawn from a study of monozygotic twins with inflammatory bowel disease. From the 5' RACE reads, TCRdb lists one entry per CDR3 protein and no DNA. The record lists around 380,000 distinct CDR3 sequences, of which the ten most abundant hold around 2.5%. The CDR3 sequence is 15 residues long. Germline CDR1 and CDR2: SEHNR and FQNEAQ (reference sequence). The sequencing sample was made of blood. The origin of this receptor is a human donor with ulcerative colitis or Crohn's disease, or a healthy co-twin of an affected twin (not recorded which). This chain uses TRBV7-9 with TRBJ2-1. CDR3 amino acids: CASSSRVDTNNEQFF.